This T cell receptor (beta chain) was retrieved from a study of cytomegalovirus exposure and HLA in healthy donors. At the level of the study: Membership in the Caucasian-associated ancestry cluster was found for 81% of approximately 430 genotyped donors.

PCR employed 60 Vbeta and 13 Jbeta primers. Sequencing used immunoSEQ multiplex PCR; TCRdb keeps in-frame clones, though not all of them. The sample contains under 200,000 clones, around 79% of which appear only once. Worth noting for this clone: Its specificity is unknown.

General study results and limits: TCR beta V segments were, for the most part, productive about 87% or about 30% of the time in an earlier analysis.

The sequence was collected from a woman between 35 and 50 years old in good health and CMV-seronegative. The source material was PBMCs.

The CDR3 DNA sequence: TGTGCCTGGAGTGTAAACCTCGTTTGGACACAGAACACTGAAGCTTTCTTT. Translated, it gives CAWSVNLVWTQNTEAFF. This rearrangement joins TRBV30 to TRBJ1-1; D possibly corresponds to TRBD1 (5 bases). The germline CDR1 and CDR2 sequences are GTSNPN and SVGIG (reference sequence). V was clipped by 0 bases and J by 1 base, with 18 bases between them. CDR3 size: 17 residues.